The 15 T cell receptor beta chains given below trace back to one sample, sequenced in a study of blood T cell repertoires in COVID-19. Measured with immunoSEQ multiplex PCR; TCRdb has only the in-frame clones, and not every one. The sample lists under 80,000 clones, roughly 80% occurring once. The sample consisted of peripheral blood. The receptors come from a woman of 80 years or more with active or convalescent COVID-19.

In this sample, this clone turned up once. The gene calls are TRBV11-3 and TRBJ2-2; the match to TRBD1 covers 7 bases. Germline-derived CDR1 and CDR2 are SGHNT and YENEEA. This CDR3 region has 14 residues. The junction had 6 bases not matched to a gene; V was cut back by 5 bases and J by 6 bases. The CDR3 DNA sequence: TGTGCCAGCAGCAGCGACAGGGTTTCCGGGGAGCTGTTTTTT. Translation: CASSSDRVSGELFF.

This clone was counted a single time. This chain links TRBV19 with TRBJ2-2, with TRBD1 matching over 7 bases. The germline gives CDR1 LNHDA, CDR2 SQIVND (reference sequence). The CDR3 runs 16 residues. Trimming removed 7 bases from V and 7 bases from J; junction bases left unmatched: 15. The CDR3 region has the DNA TGTGCCAGTACTCGGGGAGAGGGGGCTATGATCGGGGAGCTGTTTTTT. As protein: CASTRGEGAMIGELFF.

This chain joins TRBV7-2 and TRBJ2-3; a weak D match, TRBD1 (6 bases). Germline CDR1 reads SGHTA; CDR2 reads FQGNSA. The CDR3 is 15 amino acids. The V gene lost 2 bases and the J gene lost 2 bases, with 11 bases spanning the gap. CDR3: CASSLSRGYTDTQYF. The CDR3 DNA reads TGTGCCAGCAGCTTATCTAGGGGGTACACAGATACGCAGTATTTT.

This chain connects TRBV11-3 to TRBJ2-5; D is ambiguous. Germline V CDR1 and CDR2: SGHNT, YENEEA. The CDR3 has 14 residues. Trimming stripped 4 bases from V and 1 base from J, with 10 bases between. CDR3 bases: TGTGCCAGCAGCTCAGGTCCCAGCCAAGAGACCCAGTACTTC. Protein sequence: CASSSGPSQETQYF.

The chain couples TRBV28 to TRBJ1-1, with TRBD1 matching over 8 bases. The CDR3 consists of 15 residues. The J segment lost 6 bases and the V segment lost 3 bases, leaving 9 bases of the junction unmatched. Germline V lookup: CDR1 MDHEN, CDR2 SYDVKM. The CDR3: CASSFPDREFPEAFF. The CDR3, as DNA: TGTGCCAGCAGTTTTCCGGACAGGGAGTTCCCTGAAGCTTTCTTT.

The chain uses TRBV28 and TRBJ2-7; D might be TRBD2 (6 bases). Trimming left V 6 bases short and J 4 bases short, with 13 bases between. Germline V gene data show CDR1 as MDHEN and CDR2 as SYDVKM. The CDR3 has 13 residues. The CDR3 loop is CASRGDGGYEQYF. The CDR3 nucleotides are TGTGCCAGCAGGGGTGACGGGGGTTACGAGCAGTACTTC.

This clone came up once. The chain carries TRBV5-5 and TRBJ2-1; no reliable D call. V was pared by 4 bases and J by 1 base, with 6 bases between. CDR1 and CDR2 (germline): SGHKS, YYEKEE (reference sequence). The CDR3 extends over 13 amino acids. As DNA, the CDR3 is TGTGCCAGCAGCCCAGTTTCCTACAATGAGCAGTTCTTC. Translation gives CASSPVSYNEQFF.

The gene calls are TRBV27 and TRBJ1-2; D gene unclear. The CDR3 has 15 residues. Trimming left V 6 bases short and J 0 bases short, with 14 bases between. Germline lookup yields CDR1 MNHEY and CDR2 SMNVEV (reference sequence). The CDR3 DNA follows: TGTGCCAGCAGAACGCGCGGATTAGCTAACTATGGCTACACCTTC. Translation gives CASRTRGLANYGYTF.

The chain employs TRBV5-1 and TRBJ1-6; 8 nucleotides align to TRBD1. Trimming took 3 bases from V and 10 from J; bases not matched to a gene: 15. CDR3 length: 17 residues. Germline CDR1 reads SGHRS; CDR2 reads YFSETQ. This CDR3 reads CASSSSTSGTGGSPLHF. In nucleotides, the CDR3 is TGCGCCAGCAGCTCCTCTACCTCCGGGACAGGAGGGTCACCCCTCCACTTT.

The table lists this clone with a few counts. The rearrangement uses TRBV28 and TRBJ1-5; D gene ambiguous. V was trimmed by 4 bases and J by 6 bases, leaving 10 bases between them. Per germline, CDR1 MDHEN and CDR2 SYDVKM. There are 13 residues in the CDR3. The chain's CDR3 is CASSSPTGQPQHF. CDR3 in DNA: TGTGCCAGCAGTTCTCCTACGGGTCAGCCCCAGCATTTT.

The V call is TRBV30, the J call TRBJ1-1; 10 nucleotides align to TRBD1. Trimming cost V 2 bases and J 4 bases; bases outside gene matches: 4. The CDR3 runs 14 residues. Germline loops: CDR1 GTSNPN, CDR2 SVGIG (reference sequence). CDR3 nucleotide sequence: TGTGCCTGGAGTCGGGACAGGGGATCCACTGAAGCTTTCTTT. Its protein is CAWSRDRGSTEAFF.

This chain links TRBV14 with TRBJ1-1; 8 nucleotides line up with TRBD1. Trimming at V came to 2 bases and at J to 6 bases, leaving 8 bases not matched to a gene. Germline V gene sequence: CDR1 SGHDN, CDR2 FVKESK. This CDR3 contains 15 residues. CDR3 loop: CASSQLDREGAEAFF. In DNA form, the CDR3 reads TGTGCCAGCAGCCAACTGGACAGGGAAGGGGCTGAAGCTTTCTTT.

By its share, this clone is medium-sized. V usage is TRBV5-1 and J usage is TRBJ2-5; 7 nucleotides align to TRBD2. The CDR3 covers 15 residues. Looked up from germline, CDR1 is SGHRS and CDR2 is YFSETQ. With V trimmed by 7 bases and J by 5 bases, 14 bases remained unmatched. The CDR3 bases are TGCGCCAGCGAGCTTGGGGCTAGCGGACGGGAGACCCAGTACTTC. Amino acid sequence: CASELGASGRETQYF.

The chain employs TRBV21-1 and TRBJ2-5; the D segment call TRBD2 is taken from the table without a DNA check. TRBV21-1 constitutes a pseudogene. This CDR3 comprises 18 residues. For the CDR3, the DNA is TGTGCCAGCCCCCGGCGGGGAGGGGAGCGGGGAGTGGAAGAGACCCAGTACTTC. Its translation: CASPRRGGERGVEETQYF.

The V call is TRBV28, the J call TRBJ2-5; 8 positions match TRBD1. Per germline, CDR1 MDHEN and CDR2 SYDVKM. The CDR3 runs 14 residues. J was trimmed by 5 bases and V by 7 bases; bases with no gene match: 9. CDR3 in DNA: TGTGCCAGCACCCGAGACAGGGGAGGTGAGACCCAGTACTTC. This gives the protein CASTRDRGGETQYF.